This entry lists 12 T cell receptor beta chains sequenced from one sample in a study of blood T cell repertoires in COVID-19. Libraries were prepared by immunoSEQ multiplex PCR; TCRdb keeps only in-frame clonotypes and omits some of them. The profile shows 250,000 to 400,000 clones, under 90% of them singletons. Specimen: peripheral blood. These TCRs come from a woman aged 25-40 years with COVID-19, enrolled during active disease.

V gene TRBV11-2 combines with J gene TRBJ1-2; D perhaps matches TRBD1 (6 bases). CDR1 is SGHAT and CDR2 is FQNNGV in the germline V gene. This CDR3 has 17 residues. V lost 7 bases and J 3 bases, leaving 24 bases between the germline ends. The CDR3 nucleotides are TGTGCCAGCAACCGCGCCGCCACAGGGCGATGGGACTATGGCTACACCTTC. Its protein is CASNRAATGRWDYGYTF.

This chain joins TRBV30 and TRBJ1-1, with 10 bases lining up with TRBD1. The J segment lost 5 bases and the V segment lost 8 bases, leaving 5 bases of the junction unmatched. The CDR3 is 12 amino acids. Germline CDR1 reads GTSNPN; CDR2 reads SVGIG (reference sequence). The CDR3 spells CARDRGETEAFF. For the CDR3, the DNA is TGTGCCAGGGACAGGGGTGAGACTGAAGCTTTCTTT.

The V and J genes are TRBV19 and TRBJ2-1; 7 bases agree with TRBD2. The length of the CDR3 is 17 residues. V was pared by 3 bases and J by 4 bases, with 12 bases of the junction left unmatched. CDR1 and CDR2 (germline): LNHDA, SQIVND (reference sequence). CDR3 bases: TGTGCCAGTAGTATCTCTGCCAGTCGCGGGGGATACAATGAGCAGTTCTTC. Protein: CASSISASRGGYNEQFF.

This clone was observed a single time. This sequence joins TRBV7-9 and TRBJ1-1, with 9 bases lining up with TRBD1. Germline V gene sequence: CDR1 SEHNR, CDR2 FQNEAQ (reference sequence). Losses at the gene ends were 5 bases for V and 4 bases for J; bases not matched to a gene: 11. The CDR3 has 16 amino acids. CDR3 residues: CASSQMTGGMSTEAFF. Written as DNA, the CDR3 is TGTGCCAGCAGCCAAATGACAGGGGGGATGAGCACTGAAGCTTTCTTT.

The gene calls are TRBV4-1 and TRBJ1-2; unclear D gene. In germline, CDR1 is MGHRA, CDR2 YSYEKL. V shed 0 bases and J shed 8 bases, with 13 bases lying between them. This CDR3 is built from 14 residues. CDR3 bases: TGCGCCAGCAGCCAAGATTTGAATTTGGAGGGCTACACCTTC. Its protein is CASSQDLNLEGYTF.

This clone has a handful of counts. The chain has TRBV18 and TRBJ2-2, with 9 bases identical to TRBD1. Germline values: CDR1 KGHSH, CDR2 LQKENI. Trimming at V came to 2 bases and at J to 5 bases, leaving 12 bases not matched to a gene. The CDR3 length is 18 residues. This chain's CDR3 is CASSPSPPGTGRTGELFF. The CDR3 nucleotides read TGTGCCAGCTCACCATCGCCCCCCGGGACAGGGAGAACCGGGGAGCTGTTTTTT.

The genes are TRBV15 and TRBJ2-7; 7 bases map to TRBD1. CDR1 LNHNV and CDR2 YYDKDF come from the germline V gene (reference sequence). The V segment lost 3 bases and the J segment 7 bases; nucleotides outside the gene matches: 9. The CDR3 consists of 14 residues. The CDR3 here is CATSSPGQTGEQYF. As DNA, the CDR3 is TGTGCCACCAGCAGTCCGGGACAGACAGGGGAGCAGTACTTC.

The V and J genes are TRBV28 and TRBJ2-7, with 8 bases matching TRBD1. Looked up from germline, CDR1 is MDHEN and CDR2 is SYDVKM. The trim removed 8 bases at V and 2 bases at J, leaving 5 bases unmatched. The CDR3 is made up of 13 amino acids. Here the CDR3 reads CASGRGQAYEQYF. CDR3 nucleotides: TGTGCCAGCGGCAGGGGGCAGGCCTACGAGCAGTACTTC.

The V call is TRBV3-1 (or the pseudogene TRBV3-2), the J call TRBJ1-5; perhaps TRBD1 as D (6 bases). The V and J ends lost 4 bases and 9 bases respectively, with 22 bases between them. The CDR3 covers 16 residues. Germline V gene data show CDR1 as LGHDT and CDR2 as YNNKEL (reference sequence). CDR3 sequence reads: CASSPTPTGPMGPQHF. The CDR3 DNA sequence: TGTGCCAGCAGCCCGACCCCGACAGGTCCTATGGGGCCCCAGCATTTT.

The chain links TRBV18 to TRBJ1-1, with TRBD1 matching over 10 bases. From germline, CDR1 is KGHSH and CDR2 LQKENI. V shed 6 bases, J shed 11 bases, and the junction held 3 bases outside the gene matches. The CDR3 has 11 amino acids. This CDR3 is CASSDRGRAFF. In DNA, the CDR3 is TGTGCCAGCTCTGACAGGGGGCGGGCTTTCTTT.

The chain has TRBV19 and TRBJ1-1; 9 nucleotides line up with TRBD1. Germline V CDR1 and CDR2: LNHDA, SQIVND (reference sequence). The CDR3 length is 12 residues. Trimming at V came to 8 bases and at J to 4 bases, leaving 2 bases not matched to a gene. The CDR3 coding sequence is TGTGCCAGTGTGACAGGGGGCACTGAAGCTTTCTTT. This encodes CASVTGGTEAFF.

CDR3 sequence (DNA): TGTGCCAGCAGCCTTAACCAGGGACAGACCTACGAGCAGTACTTC. Protein sequence: CASSLNQGQTYEQYF. This sequence joins TRBV3-1 (or the pseudogene TRBV3-2) and TRBJ2-7, with 7 bases identical to TRBD1. The CDR3 runs to 15 residues. Unmatched junction bases numbered 8, after V lost 4 bases and J lost 2 bases. Germline assignment: CDR1 LGHDT and CDR2 YNNKEL (reference sequence).